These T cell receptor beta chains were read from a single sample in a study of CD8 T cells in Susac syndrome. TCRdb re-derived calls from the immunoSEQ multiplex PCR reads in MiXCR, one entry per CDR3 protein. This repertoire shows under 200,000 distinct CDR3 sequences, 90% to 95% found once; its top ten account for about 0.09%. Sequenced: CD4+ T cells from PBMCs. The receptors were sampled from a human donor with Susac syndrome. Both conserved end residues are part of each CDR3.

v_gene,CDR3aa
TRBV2,CASRVGSPGMDTQYF
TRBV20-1,CSARGLIDRVPSGYTF
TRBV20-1,CSASWGRAPSQPQHF
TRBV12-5,CASGSTWDGTNTGELFF
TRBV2,CASSVGRDYEQYF
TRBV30,CAWSIRGSGANVLTF
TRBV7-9,CASSFYRVEGETQYF
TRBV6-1,CASSALRGYVTGELFF
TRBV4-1,CASSQGKGTASSGYTF
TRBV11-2,CASSLYGTGGHEQYF
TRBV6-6,CASNSGTVNEQFF
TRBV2,CASRSGTVSVSGGYTF
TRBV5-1,CASSPRWQGEQYF
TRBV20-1,CSARGNWRGSVEQYF
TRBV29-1,CSVNGGSMYEQYF
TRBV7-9,CASRKTGGEQYF
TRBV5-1,CASSSSGNTEAFF
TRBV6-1,CASSSGLAGGHGEQFF
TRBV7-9,CASQKPGLADNEQFF
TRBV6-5,CASSYSTDTEAFF
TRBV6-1,CASRREDQPQHF
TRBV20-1,CSAPIAGVPDTQYF
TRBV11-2,CASSLVGGSSYEQYF
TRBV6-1,CASKRRTGDPEQYF
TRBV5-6,CASSLDGRLTYEQYF
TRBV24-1,CATGTGEHGYTF
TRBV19,CASSTITATNEKLFF
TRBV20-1,CSARDGSTSNQPQHF
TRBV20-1,CSARDPAGKETQYF
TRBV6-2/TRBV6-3,CASSYPLTRGSSMNTEAFF
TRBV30,CAWSVEGGGPEQYF
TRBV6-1,CATTDRGNEKLFF
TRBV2,CASSELVGANVLTF
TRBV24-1,CATSDPGLASNEQFF
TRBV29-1,CSVVGSSTPAEQYF
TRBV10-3,CASSTGFADTQYF
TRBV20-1,CSAFTGNYGYTF
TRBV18,CASSASKNTEAFF
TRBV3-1,CASSQGTGHYGYTF
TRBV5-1,CASRLAEFNEKLFF
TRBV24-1,CATIVVGGLRETQYF
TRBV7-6,CASSLNAGGPYNEQFF
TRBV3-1,CASSQGVAGLSPTDTQYF
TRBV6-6,CASSYSRHDTQYF
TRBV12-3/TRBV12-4,CASSRRTSGYSEELFF
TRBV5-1,CASSFSLAGGYNEQFF
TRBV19,CASSIDRGGAREQFF